This T cell receptor (beta chain) was captured by sequencing in a study of blood T cell repertoires in COVID-19. Whole-study context: Material from acute and convalescent COVID-19 was sourced from the United States, Italy and Spain. The cDNA or gDNA used as material had been derived from T cells, B-cell-depleted T cells, or PBMCs.

Trimming removed 2 bases from V and 1 base from J, with 17 bases in between. Germline V gene sequence: CDR1 MNHNS, CDR2 SASEGT. The CDR3 runs to 17 residues. In the study's own analysis: Scientists estimated how many nucleated cells there were by amplifying reference gene primers. Only in-frame clones appear in the TCRdb table, and some are missing; sequencing was by immunoSEQ multiplex PCR. V, J and clone size were drawn from that table, and D and trimming were deduced from the DNA. The sample consists of about 92,000 clones, around 90% of them appearing once. Sequenced sample: peripheral blood. V is TRBV6-1 and J is TRBJ1-1; D uncertain. The receptor comes from a human donor with active COVID-19. The donor label of this sample is uncertain. The CDR3 bases are TGTGCCAGCAGTGAAATAGGCGTATTAGCACCGAACACTGAAGCTTTCTTT. This codes for CASSEIGVLAPNTEAFF.